This section outlines one T cell receptor beta chain sequence together with its context. The antigen is not known. Sequenced by immunoSEQ multiplex PCR; TCRdb stores in-frame clones only, minus some. The sample lists hundreds of thousands of clones, about 96% seen once, with about 0.11% in the top ten. The sample originates from a study of shared clonotypes between healthy human individuals. General observations from the study: A limitation of the genetic and exposure-history diversity represented arose from few donors. In contrast to clonotypes shared by all four donors, non-shared clonotypes had lower generation probabilities. A few donors had around 5.2% of their naive CD4 clonotypes in common.

Trimming took 2 bases from V and 5 from J; bases not matched to a gene: 9. The CDR3 is 15 amino acids. Germline CDR1 is SNHLY and CDR2 is FYNNEI. Naive CD8 isolation took CD45RO-negative cells positively selected for CCR7 and excluded terminally differentiated effector memory CD45RA+ cells. Participating donors were healthy, HIV-negative adults free of recent acute infections or vaccinations. The TCR sequence derives from a woman aged 25 to 39 in good health. Material for sequencing was naive CD8+ T cells sorted from blood. This rearrangement joins TRBV2 to TRBJ2-7; TRBD1 matches 7 bases. CDR3 residues: CASSEPQTGSDEQYF. CDR3 coding DNA: TGTGCCAGCAGTGAACCTCAGACAGGGTCGGACGAGCAGTACTTC. Combining the CDR3 with reference TRBV2 and TRBJ2-7 gives the whole variable domain EPEVTQTPSHQVTQMGQEVILRCVPISNHLYFYWYRQILGQKVEFLVSFYNNEISEKSEIFDDQFSVERPDGSNFTLKIRSTKLEDSAMYFCASSEPQTGSDEQYFGPGTRLTVT.